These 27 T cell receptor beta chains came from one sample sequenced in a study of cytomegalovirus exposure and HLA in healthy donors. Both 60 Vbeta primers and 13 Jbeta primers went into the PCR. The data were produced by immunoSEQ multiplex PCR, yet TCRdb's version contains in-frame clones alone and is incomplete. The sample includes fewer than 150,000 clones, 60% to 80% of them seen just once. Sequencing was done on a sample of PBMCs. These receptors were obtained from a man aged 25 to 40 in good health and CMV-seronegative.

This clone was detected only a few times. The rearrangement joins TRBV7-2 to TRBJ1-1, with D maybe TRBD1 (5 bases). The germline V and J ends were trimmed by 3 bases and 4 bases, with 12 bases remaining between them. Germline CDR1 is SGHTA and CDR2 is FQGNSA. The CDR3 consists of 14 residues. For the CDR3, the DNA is TGTGCCAGCAGCTTCTCGCGGGGGACCACTGAAGCTTTCTTT. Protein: CASSFSRGTTEAFF.

CDR3 DNA: TGTGCCAGCAGAAGACAGGGGTATAGCAATCAGCCCCAGCATTTT. Protein product: CASRRQGYSNQPQHF. The chain has TRBV27 and TRBJ1-5, with TRBD1 matching over 8 bases. The CDR3 length is 15 residues. V trimming: 6 bases; J trimming: 0 bases; junction bases outside the gene matches: 4. In germline, CDR1 is MNHEY, CDR2 SMNVEV (reference sequence).

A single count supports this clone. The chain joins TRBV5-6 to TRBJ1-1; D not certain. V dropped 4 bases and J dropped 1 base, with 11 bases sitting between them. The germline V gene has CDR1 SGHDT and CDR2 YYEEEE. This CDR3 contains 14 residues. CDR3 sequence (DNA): TGTGCCAGCAGCCAAGGAGGAGGGAACACTGAAGCTTTCTTT. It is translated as CASSQGGGNTEAFF.

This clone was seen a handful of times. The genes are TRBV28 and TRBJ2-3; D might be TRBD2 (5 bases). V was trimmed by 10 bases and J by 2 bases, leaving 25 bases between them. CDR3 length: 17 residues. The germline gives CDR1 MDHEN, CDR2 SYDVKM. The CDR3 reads CATQRASTLLPTDTQYF. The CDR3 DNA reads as TGTGCCACTCAGAGGGCGTCGACACTTTTACCCACAGATACGCAGTATTTT.

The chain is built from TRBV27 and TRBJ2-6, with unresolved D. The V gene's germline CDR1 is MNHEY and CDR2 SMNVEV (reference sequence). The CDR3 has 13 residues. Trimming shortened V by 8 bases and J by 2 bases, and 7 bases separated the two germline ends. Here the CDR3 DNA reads TGTGCCAGCCACCGGGCTGGGGCCAACGTCCTGACTTTC. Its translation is CASHRAGANVLTF.

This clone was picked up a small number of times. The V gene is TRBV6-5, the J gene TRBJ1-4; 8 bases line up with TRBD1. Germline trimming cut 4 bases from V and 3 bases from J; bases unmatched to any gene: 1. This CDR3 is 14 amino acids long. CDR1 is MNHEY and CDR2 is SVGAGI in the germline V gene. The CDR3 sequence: CASSSDRANEKLFF. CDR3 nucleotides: TGTGCCAGCAGTTCGGACAGGGCTAATGAAAAACTGTTTTTT.

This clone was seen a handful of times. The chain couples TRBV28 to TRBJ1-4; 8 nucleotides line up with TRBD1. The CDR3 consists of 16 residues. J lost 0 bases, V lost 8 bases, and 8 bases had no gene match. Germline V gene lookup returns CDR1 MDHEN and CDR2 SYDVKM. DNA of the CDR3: TGTGCCAGCTTCCCAGGGGGCTCTACAACTAATGAAAAACTGTTTTTT. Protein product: CASFPGGSTTNEKLFF.

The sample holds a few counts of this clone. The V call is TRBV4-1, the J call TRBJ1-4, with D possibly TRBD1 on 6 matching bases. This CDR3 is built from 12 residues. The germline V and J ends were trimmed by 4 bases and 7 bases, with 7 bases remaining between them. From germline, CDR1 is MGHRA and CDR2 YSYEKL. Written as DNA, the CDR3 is TGCGCCAGCAGCCGAGGGGGTGAAAAACTGTTTTTT. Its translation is CASSRGGEKLFF.

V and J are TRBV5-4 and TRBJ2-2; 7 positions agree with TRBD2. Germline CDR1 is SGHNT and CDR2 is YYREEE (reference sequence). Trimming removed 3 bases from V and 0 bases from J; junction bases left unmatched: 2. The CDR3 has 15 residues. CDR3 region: CASSWGLPNTGELFF. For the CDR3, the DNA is TGTGCCAGCAGCTGGGGACTACCGAACACCGGGGAGCTGTTTTTT.

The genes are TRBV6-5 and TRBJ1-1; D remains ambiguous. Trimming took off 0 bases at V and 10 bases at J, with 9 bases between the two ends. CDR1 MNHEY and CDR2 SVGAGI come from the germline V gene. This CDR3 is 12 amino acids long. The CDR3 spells CASSYSGSVAFF. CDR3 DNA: TGTGCCAGCAGTTACTCTGGTTCGGTAGCTTTCTTT.

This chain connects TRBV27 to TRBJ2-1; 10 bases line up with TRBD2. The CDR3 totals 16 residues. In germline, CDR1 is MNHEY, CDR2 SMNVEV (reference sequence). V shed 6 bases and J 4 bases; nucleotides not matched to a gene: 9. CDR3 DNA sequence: TGTGCCAGCAGACCGATAAAAGCGGGAGGGTACAATGAGCAGTTCTTC. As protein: CASRPIKAGGYNEQFF.

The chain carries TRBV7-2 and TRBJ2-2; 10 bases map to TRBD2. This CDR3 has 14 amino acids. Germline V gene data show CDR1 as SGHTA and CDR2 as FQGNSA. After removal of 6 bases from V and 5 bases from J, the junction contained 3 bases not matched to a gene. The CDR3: CASSSAGGTGELFF. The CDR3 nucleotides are TGTGCCAGCAGTTCAGCGGGAGGGACCGGGGAGCTGTTTTTT.

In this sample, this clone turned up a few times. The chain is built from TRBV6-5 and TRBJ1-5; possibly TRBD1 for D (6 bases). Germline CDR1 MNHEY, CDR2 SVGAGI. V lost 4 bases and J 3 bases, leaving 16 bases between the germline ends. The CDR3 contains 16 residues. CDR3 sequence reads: CASSSPGGRINQPQHF. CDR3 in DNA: TGTGCCAGCAGTTCCCCGGGGGGGCGCATCAATCAGCCCCAGCATTTT.

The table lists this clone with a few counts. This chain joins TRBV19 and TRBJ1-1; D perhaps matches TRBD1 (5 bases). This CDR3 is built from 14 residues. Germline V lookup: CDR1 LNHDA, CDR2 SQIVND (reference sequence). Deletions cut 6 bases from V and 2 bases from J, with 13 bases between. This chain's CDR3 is CASRPQGANTEAFF. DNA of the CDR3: TGTGCCAGTAGACCCCAAGGGGCCAACACTGAAGCTTTCTTT.

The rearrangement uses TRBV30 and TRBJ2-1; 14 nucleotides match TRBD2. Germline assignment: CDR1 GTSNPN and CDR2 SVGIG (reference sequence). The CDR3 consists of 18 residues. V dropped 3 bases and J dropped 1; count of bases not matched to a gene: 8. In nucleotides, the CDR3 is TGTGCCTGGAGGCCCGCGGGACTAGCGGGGGCATCCTACAATGAGCAGTTCTTC. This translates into CAWRPAGLAGASYNEQFF.

The CDR3 region is CASSIGLVIAGELFF. CDR3 DNA: TGTGCCAGTAGTATCGGACTAGTTATAGCCGGGGAGCTGTTTTTT. The chain employs TRBV19 and TRBJ2-2, with TRBD2 matching over 7 bases. This CDR3 is built from 15 residues. Unmatched junction bases numbered 7, after V lost 3 bases and J lost 6 bases. In germline, CDR1 is LNHDA, CDR2 SQIVND (reference sequence). Full variable domain (missing parts from reference TRBV19 and TRBJ2-2): DGGITQSPKYLFRKEGQNVTLSCEQNLNHDAMYWYRQDPGQGLRLIYYSQIVNDFQKGDIAEGYSVSREKKESFPLTVTSAQKNPTAFYLCASSIGLVIAGELFFGEGSRLTVL.

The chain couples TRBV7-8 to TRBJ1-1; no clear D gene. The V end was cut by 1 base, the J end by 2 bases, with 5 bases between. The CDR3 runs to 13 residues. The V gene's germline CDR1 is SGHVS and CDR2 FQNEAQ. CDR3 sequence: CASSLDSNTEAFF. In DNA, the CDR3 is TGTGCCAGCAGCTTAGACAGCAACACTGAAGCTTTCTTT.

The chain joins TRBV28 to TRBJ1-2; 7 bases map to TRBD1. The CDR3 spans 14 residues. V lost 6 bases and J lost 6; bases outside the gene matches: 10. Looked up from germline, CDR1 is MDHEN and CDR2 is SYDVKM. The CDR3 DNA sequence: TGTGCCAGCAGGACGACAGGGAACAAGGATGGCTACACCTTC. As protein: CASRTTGNKDGYTF.

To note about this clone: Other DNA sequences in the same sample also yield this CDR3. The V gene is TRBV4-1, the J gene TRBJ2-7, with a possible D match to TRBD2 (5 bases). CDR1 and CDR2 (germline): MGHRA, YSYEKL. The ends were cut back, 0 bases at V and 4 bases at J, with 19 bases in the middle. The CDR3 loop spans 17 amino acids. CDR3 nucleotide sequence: TGCGCCAGCAGCCAAGACCTTGGCGGGTGGACTGTATACGAGCAGTACTTC. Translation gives CASSQDLGGWTVYEQYF.

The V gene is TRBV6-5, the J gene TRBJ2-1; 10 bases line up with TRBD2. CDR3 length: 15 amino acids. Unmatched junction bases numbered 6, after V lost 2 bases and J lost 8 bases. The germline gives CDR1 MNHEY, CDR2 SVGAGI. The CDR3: CASSYVLAGDDEQFF. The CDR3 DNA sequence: TGTGCCAGCAGTTACGTGCTAGCGGGAGATGATGAGCAGTTCTTC.

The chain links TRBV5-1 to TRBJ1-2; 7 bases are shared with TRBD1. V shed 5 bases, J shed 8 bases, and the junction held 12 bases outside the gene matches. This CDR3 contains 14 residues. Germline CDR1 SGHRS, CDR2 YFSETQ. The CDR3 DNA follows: TGCGCCAGCAGGGCCGGGACAGACGTTAGGGGCTACACCTTC. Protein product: CASRAGTDVRGYTF.

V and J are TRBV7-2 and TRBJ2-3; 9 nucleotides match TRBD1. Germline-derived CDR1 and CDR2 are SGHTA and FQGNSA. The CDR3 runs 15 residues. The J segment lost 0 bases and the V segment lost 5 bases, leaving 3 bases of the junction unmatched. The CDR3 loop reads CASSPGQGSTDTQYF. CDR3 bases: TGTGCCAGCAGCCCCGGACAGGGGAGCACAGATACGCAGTATTTT.

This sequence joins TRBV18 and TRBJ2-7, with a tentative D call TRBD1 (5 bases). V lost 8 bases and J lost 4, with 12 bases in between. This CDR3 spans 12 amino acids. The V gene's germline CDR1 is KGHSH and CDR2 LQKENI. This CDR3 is CASTGAAYEQYF. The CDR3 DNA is TGTGCCAGCACTGGGGCGGCTTACGAGCAGTACTTC.

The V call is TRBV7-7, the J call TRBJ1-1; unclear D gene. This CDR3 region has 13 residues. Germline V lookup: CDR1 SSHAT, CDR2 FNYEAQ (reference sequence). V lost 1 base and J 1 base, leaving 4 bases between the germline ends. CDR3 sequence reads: CASSLGENTEAFF. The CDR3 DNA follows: TGTGCCAGCAGCTTAGGAGAGAACACTGAAGCTTTCTTT.

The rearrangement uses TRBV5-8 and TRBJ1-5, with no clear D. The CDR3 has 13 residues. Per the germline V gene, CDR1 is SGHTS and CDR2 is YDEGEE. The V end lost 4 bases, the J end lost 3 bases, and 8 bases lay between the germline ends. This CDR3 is CASSRAPNQPQHF. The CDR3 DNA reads TGTGCCAGCAGCCGAGCCCCCAATCAGCCCCAGCATTTT.

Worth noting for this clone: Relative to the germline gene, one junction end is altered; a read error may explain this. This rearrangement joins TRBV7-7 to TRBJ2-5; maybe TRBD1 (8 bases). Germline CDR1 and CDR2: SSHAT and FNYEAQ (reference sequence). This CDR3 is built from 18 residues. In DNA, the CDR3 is TGTGCTAGCAGCCTTCGGACAGGGCCCCGGGCGGGAGCAGAGACCCAGTACTTC. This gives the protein CASSLRTGPRAGAETQYF.

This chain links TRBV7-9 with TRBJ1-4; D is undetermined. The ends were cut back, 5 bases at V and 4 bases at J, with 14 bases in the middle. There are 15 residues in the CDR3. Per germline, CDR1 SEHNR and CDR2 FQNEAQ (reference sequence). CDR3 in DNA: TGTGCCAGCAGCCCTCCCTTAGGAGGTAATGAAAAACTGTTTTTT. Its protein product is CASSPPLGGNEKLFF.